A selection of T cell receptor beta chains follows, all from one sample in a study of metastatic and nonmetastatic thyroid tumors. TCRdb re-called clones via MiXCR from the PCR reads. The sample lists some 19,000 clones; roughly 25% were seen once. Sequenced material: blood. These receptors were obtained from a male donor with papillary thyroid cancer or a benign thyroid nodule (not recorded which). Some clones in this sample may be carry-over from other donors' samples. Each CDR3 is given with its conserved first and last residue. Fields, in order: J gene, D gene, V gene, clone size, CDR3 protein, CDR3 DNA. A D gene is named only where the DNA matches it firmly. Part of the rows lack a size; the others show once, few, many or a class for expanded clones.

TRBJ1-2 | . | TRBV2 | medium-sized | CASSGGVRGFYGYTF | TGTGCCAGCAGTGGGGGTGTTCGGGGGTTTTATGGCTACACCTTC
TRBJ2-1 | . | TRBV24-1 | . | CATSDADEQFF | TGTGCCACCAGTGATGCGGACGAGCAGTTCTTC
TRBJ2-7 | TRBD2 | TRBV28 | . | CASSLRTSSEQYF | TGTGCCAGCAGTTTACGGACTAGCAGCGAGCAGTACTTC
TRBJ1-2 | . | TRBV10-3 | . | CAISQNYVYTF | TGTGCCATCAGCCAGAACTATGTCTACACCTTC
TRBJ1-5 | . | TRBV15 | medium-sized | CATSLYRAGNQPQHF | TGTGCCACCAGTTTATACAGGGCGGGCAATCAGCCCCAGCATTTT
TRBJ2-7 | . | TRBV12-3/TRBV12-4 | few | CASSLTLRTEQYF | TGTGCCAGCAGTTTAACCCTCCGGACCGAGCAGTACTTC
TRBJ2-5 | . | TRBV6-1 | medium-sized | CASTHGGGSKGQYF | TGTGCCAGCACCCATGGTGGGGGCTCGAAGGGCCAGTACTTC
TRBJ2-7 | TRBD2 | TRBV7-7 | . | CASSHASGSSYEQYF | TGTGCTAGCAGCCACGCTAGCGGGAGCTCCTACGAGCAGTACTTC
TRBJ1-2 | . | TRBV28 | . | CASSLPQWPYGYTF | TGTGCCAGCAGTTTACCCCAATGGCCGTATGGCTACACCTTC
TRBJ2-7 | . | TRBV27 | . | CASSLSSSVGLNEQYF | TGTGCCAGCAGTTTAAGTTCTAGCGTTGGGTTAAACGAGCAGTACTTC
TRBJ2-1 | . | TRBV20-1 | once | CSASALADYNEQFF | TGCAGTGCTAGCGCGCTAGCAGACTACAATGAGCAGTTCTTC
TRBJ2-1 | . | TRBV9 | many | CASSVAGPSYNEQFF | TGTGCCAGCAGCGTAGCCGGACCCTCCTACAATGAGCAGTTCTTC
TRBJ2-7 | . | TRBV10-3 | few | CAISDSPYGQYF | TGTGCCATCAGTGATTCGCCCTACGGGCAGTACTTC
TRBJ2-3 | TRBD1 | TRBV20-1 | . | CSARDAQGASTDTQYF | TGCAGTGCTAGAGATGCCCAGGGGGCTAGCACAGATACGCAGTATTTT
TRBJ2-7 | . | TRBV2 | . | CASSVTVHYF | TGTGCCAGCAGTGTTACCGTGCACTACTTC
TRBJ2-7 | . | TRBV11-1 | . | CASSSPWEDKGTYEQYF | TGTGCCAGCAGCTCCCCTTGGGAGGATAAGGGGACCTACGAGCAGTACTTC
TRBJ2-5 | . | TRBV30 | . | CGLDIMGGLETQYF | TGTGGCCTGGACATCATGGGGGGCTTGGAGACCCAGTACTTC
TRBJ2-7 | TRBD1 | TRBV6-7 | few | CASSYPPGGDSYEQYF | TGTGCCAGCAGTTACCCACCAGGGGGAGATTCCTACGAGCAGTACTTC
TRBJ1-6 | . | TRBV7-9 | medium-sized | CASSLSGGGRVVSPLHF | TGTGCCAGCAGCTTAAGCGGGGGGGGCAGGGTGGTGTCACCCCTCCACTTT
TRBJ2-7 | . | TRBV15 | few | CATSRVDTYEQYF | TGTGCCACCAGCAGAGTTGACACCTACGAGCAGTACTTC
TRBJ1-1 | . | TRBV6-5 | few | CASSYSSWDSMNTEAFF | TGTGCCAGCAGTTACTCGAGCTGGGATTCCATGAACACTGAAGCTTTCTTT
TRBJ2-7 | . | TRBV9 | few | CASSVAESSGDPYSPEQYF | TGTGCCAGCAGTGTAGCCGAAAGTTCAGGGGACCCCTACAGTCCCGAGCAGTACTTC
TRBJ1-3 | . | TRBV6-1 | . | CASSLGAGSGNTIYF | TGTGCCAGCAGCTTAGGGGCCGGCTCTGGAAACACCATATATTTT
TRBJ2-2 | TRBD2 | TRBV11-2 | . | CASSLVLAGGSGGELFF | TGTGCCAGCAGCTTAGTACTAGCGGGAGGGTCTGGCGGGGAGCTGTTTTTT
TRBJ1-5 | TRBD1 | TRBV6-2/TRBV6-3 | . | CASSSSRTGGLEPQHF | TGTGCCAGCAGTTCCTCCAGGACAGGGGGCCTGGAGCCCCAGCATTTT
TRBJ1-1 | . | TRBV14 | . | CASSRDINTEAFF | TGTGCCAGCAGCCGGGACATCAACACTGAAGCTTTCTTT
TRBJ2-7 | TRBD1 | TRBV11-2 | medium-sized | CASSLRDRGEQYF | TGTGCCAGCAGCTTAAGGGACAGGGGGGAGCAGTACTTC
TRBJ2-1 | TRBD2 | TRBV20-1 | . | CSAAKAGVVGNEQFF | TGCAGTGCGGCCAAAGCGGGAGTCGTGGGAAATGAGCAGTTCTTC
TRBJ2-5 | . | TRBV20-1 | many | CSAKRGDGTQYF | TGCAGTGCTAAAAGGGGGGATGGGACCCAGTACTTC
TRBJ2-2 | . | TRBV12-3/TRBV12-4 | few | CASSSGPYGGELFF | TGTGCCAGCAGCTCCGGCCCCTATGGCGGGGAGCTGTTTTTT
TRBJ1-6 | TRBD1 | TRBV20-1 | medium-sized | CSARSTGNNSPLHF | TGCAGTGCTAGGTCGACAGGGAATAATTCACCCCTCCACTTT
TRBJ1-2 | TRBD1 | TRBV28 | few | CASSPWTGTNYGYTF | TGTGCCAGCAGTCCATGGACAGGAACTAACTATGGCTACACCTTC